A single sample gave rise to the 17 T cell receptor beta chains below, sequenced in a study of blood T cell repertoires in COVID-19. TCRdb keeps only in-frame clones here, not all; method: immunoSEQ multiplex PCR. This sample carries roughly 400,000 clones, about 92% of them seen once, and the ten largest clones take around 0.6%. The sample was PBMCs or T cells enriched from blood (not recorded which). These TCRs come from a man aged 18-30 years who had recovered from COVID-19.

The J gene is TRBJ1-5, the V gene TRBV4-1; maybe TRBD1 (5 bases). Per the germline V gene, CDR1 is MGHRA and CDR2 is YSYEKL. Deletions cut 1 base from V and 5 bases from J, with 18 bases between. The length of the CDR3 is 17 residues. The CDR3 here is CASSQVAKAWGDQPQHF. Here the CDR3 DNA reads TGCGCCAGCAGCCAAGTGGCCAAGGCATGGGGGGATCAGCCCCAGCATTTT.

The chain uses TRBV28 and TRBJ2-2, with D maybe TRBD2 (7 bases). The CDR3 length is 15 residues. V lost 2 bases and J lost 7, with 14 bases in between. Germline V lookup: CDR1 MDHEN, CDR2 SYDVKM. DNA of the CDR3: TGTGCCAGCAGTTTAATTACGGGGGGCAGCGGGGAGCTGTTTTTT. Amino acid sequence: CASSLITGGSGELFF.

This rearrangement joins TRBV11-2 to TRBJ1-2; no clear D. V was trimmed by 1 base and J by 8 bases, leaving 14 bases between them. CDR1 and CDR2 from the germline V gene are SGHAT and FQNNGV. The CDR3 is made up of 14 amino acids. This CDR3 reads CASSLGVRSGGYTF. The DNA of the CDR3 is TGTGCCAGCAGCTTAGGTGTGAGGTCGGGAGGCTACACCTTC.

The gene calls are TRBV30 and TRBJ2-1; no firm D call. Germline CDR1 and CDR2: GTSNPN and SVGIG (reference sequence). The CDR3 totals 12 residues. Trimming pared 4 bases from V and 2 bases from J, leaving 6 bases between. The CDR3 region has the DNA TGTGCCTGGATGGAGACCTACAATGAGCAGTTCTTC. It codes for CAWMETYNEQFF.

This clone was picked up one time. The chain employs TRBV11-3 and TRBJ2-7; D is unresolved. V was trimmed by 2 bases and J by 3 bases, leaving 2 bases between them. The germline V gene has CDR1 SGHNT and CDR2 YENEEA. CDR3 length: 11 residues. CDR3 in amino acids: CASSLYYEQYF. CDR3 nucleotide sequence: TGTGCCAGCAGCTTATACTACGAGCAGTACTTC.

A few counts support this clone. The rearrangement links TRBV27 to TRBJ1-1; no clear D. Germline values: CDR1 MNHEY, CDR2 SMNVEV (reference sequence). Between the trimmed V and J ends, which lost 2 bases and 3 bases, there was a span of 7 bases. The CDR3 contains 13 residues. The CDR3 region is CASSLRGDTEAFF. DNA for the CDR3: TGTGCCAGCAGTTTACGTGGAGACACTGAAGCTTTCTTT.

The rearrangement links TRBV4-1 to TRBJ1-3; D gene ambiguous. V was trimmed by 0 bases and J by 2 bases, leaving 11 bases between them. The CDR3 consists of 16 residues. Germline V gives CDR1 MGHRA, CDR2 YSYEKL. The DNA for the CDR3 is TGCGCCAGCAGCCAAGATACGCCGAGCCCTGGAAACACCATATATTTT. This translates into CASSQDTPSPGNTIYF.

The chain is built from TRBV30 and TRBJ2-2; 9 positions match TRBD2. Germline trimming cut 3 bases from V and 5 bases from J; bases unmatched to any gene: 4. Germline loops: CDR1 GTSNPN, CDR2 SVGIG (reference sequence). The CDR3 totals 14 residues. CDR3 DNA: TGTGCCTGGAGGTTAGCGGGAGCGACCGGGGAGCTGTTTTTT. It codes for CAWRLAGATGELFF.

The chain links TRBV11-2 to TRBJ1-5, with D hard to call. V was clipped by 0 bases and J by 5 bases, with 8 bases between them. This CDR3 has 14 residues. Germline CDR1 reads SGHAT; CDR2 reads FQNNGV. The CDR3 nucleotides read TGTGCCAGCAGCTTAGAGTCACTAGATCAGCCCCAGCATTTT. As protein: CASSLESLDQPQHF.

V usage is TRBV6-1 and J usage is TRBJ2-3; TRBD2 matches at 12 bases. The CDR3 length is 18 residues. The germline V gene encodes CDR1 MNHNS and CDR2 SASEGT. The trim removed 2 bases at V and 0 bases at J, leaving 6 bases unmatched. The CDR3 DNA reads as TGTGCCAGCAGTGAACGACTAGCGGGGGCGACTAGCACAGATACGCAGTATTTT. This codes for CASSERLAGATSTDTQYF.

This rearrangement joins TRBV6-5 to TRBJ2-7, with 9 bases aligning to TRBD1. V dropped 1 base and J dropped 3; count of bases not matched to a gene: 4. The CDR3 covers 15 residues. Germline CDR1 reads MNHEY; CDR2 reads SVGAGI. The CDR3 reads CASSYWTGALYEQYF. For the CDR3, the DNA is TGTGCCAGCAGTTACTGGACAGGGGCACTCTACGAGCAGTACTTC.

In its sample, this clone was seen once. The chain employs TRBV2 and TRBJ1-4; TRBD1 is a possible D gene (5 bases). The length of the CDR3 is 14 residues. V dropped 3 bases and J dropped 8 bases, with 13 bases sitting between them. Per germline, CDR1 SNHLY and CDR2 FYNNEI. The CDR3 sequence: CASSDRPQAEKLFF. The CDR3 DNA reads TGTGCCAGCAGTGATCGACCACAGGCGGAAAAACTGTTTTTT.

The chain uses TRBV3-1 (or the pseudogene TRBV3-2) and TRBJ1-5; the D gene is possibly TRBD1 (5 bases). The ends were cut back, 2 bases at V and 9 bases at J, with 14 bases in the middle. This CDR3 is built from 14 residues. The germline V gene encodes CDR1 LGHDT and CDR2 YNNKEL (reference sequence). The CDR3 protein is CASSQTRGFGPQHF. CDR3 DNA: TGTGCCAGCAGCCAAACGCGGGGGTTCGGGCCCCAGCATTTT.

This chain connects TRBV9 to TRBJ1-1, with TRBD1 matching over 9 bases. Trimming at V came to 3 bases and at J to 10 bases, leaving 16 bases not matched to a gene. CDR3 length: 16 residues. CDR1 is SGDLS and CDR2 is YYNGEE in the germline V gene. CDR3 nucleotide sequence: TGTGCCAGCAGCGCCGACCGTCGGGGACAGGGTATCGGAGCTTTCTTT. Residues: CASSADRRGQGIGAFF.

The chain recombines TRBV7-8 with TRBJ2-1, with unresolved D. Deletions cut 4 bases from V and 4 bases from J, with 11 bases between. The length of the CDR3 is 14 residues. Germline CDR1 and CDR2: SGHVS and FQNEAQ. CDR3 amino acids: CASSYRGNYNEQFF. In DNA form, the CDR3 reads TGTGCCAGCAGCTATAGAGGTAATTACAATGAGCAGTTCTTC.

The rearrangement links TRBV2 to TRBJ2-7, with TRBD1 matching over 9 bases. The germline V gene encodes CDR1 SNHLY and CDR2 FYNNEI. The CDR3 length is 14 residues. With V trimmed by 4 bases and J by 3 bases, 4 bases remained unmatched. The CDR3 sequence is CASSGPGQGYEQYF. The CDR3 DNA is TGTGCCAGCAGTGGACCGGGACAGGGCTACGAGCAGTACTTC.

This sequence joins TRBV5-1 and TRBJ1-1, with TRBD1 identical over 9 bases. Germline V gene lookup returns CDR1 SGHRS and CDR2 YFSETQ. V shed 2 bases and J 3 bases; nucleotides not matched to a gene: 11. This CDR3 has 17 residues. The CDR3, as DNA: TGCGCCAGCAGCTTATATCCGGGACAGGGTTATGACACTGAAGCTTTCTTT. Translating it yields CASSLYPGQGYDTEAFF. The entire variable domain, with the rest obtained from reference TRBV5-1 and TRBJ1-1, is as follows: KAGVTQTPRYLIKTRGQQVTLSCSPISGHRSVSWYQQTPGQGLQFLFEYFSETQRNKGNFPGRFSGRQFSNSRSEMNVSTLELGDSALYLCASSLYPGQGYDTEAFFGQGTRLTVV.